Described below is a single T cell receptor (beta chain) sequence and its context. Antigen unknown. Mismatch with germline at one junction end may stem from a read error. CDR3 size: 10 residues. Germline V gene data show CDR1 as SEHNR and CDR2 as FQNEAQ (reference sequence). The data originate from a study of cytomegalovirus exposure and HLA in healthy donors. Study at large: Unique TCRs numbering approximately 80 million, obtained from HLA-typed donors, made up an early data release. General observations from the study: One variant, a missense change in DCLRE1C, was linked in a later analysis to TCR beta V- and J-gene trimming. TCR beta V segments were, for the most part, productive about 87% or about 30% of the time in an earlier analysis.

PCR was performed using 60 Vbeta and 13 Jbeta primers. TCRdb's copy holds only in-frame clones and misses some; the assay was immunoSEQ multiplex PCR. The repertoire holds 150,000 to 200,000 clones, over 60% seen once, with approximately 1% in the top ten. The chain has TRBV7-9 and TRBJ2-1; no reliable D call. The TCR originated in a woman aged 40 to 49 in good health and CMV-seronegative. The sample consisted of PBMCs. The CDR3 loop reads CSSSLNEQFF. CDR3 sequence (DNA): TGTTCCAGCAGTCTGAATGAGCAGTTCTTC.